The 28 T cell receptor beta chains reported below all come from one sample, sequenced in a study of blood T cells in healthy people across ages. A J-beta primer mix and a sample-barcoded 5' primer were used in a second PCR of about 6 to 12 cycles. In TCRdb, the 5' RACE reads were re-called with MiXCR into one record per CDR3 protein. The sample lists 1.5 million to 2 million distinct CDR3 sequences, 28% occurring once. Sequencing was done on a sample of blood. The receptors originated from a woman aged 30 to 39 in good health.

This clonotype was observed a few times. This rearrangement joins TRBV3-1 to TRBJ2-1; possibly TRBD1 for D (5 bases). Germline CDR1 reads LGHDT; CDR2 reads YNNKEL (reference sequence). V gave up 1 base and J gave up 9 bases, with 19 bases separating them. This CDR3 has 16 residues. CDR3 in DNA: TGTGCCAGCAGCCAAGGACAGCCCAATTTCATGGGTGAGCAGTTCTTC. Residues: CASSQGQPNFMGEQFF.

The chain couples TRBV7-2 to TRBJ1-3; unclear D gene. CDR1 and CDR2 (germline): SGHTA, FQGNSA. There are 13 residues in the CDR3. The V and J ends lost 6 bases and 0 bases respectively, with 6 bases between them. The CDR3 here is CASSTASGNTIYF. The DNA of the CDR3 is TGTGCCAGCAGTACAGCCTCTGGAAACACCATATATTTT.

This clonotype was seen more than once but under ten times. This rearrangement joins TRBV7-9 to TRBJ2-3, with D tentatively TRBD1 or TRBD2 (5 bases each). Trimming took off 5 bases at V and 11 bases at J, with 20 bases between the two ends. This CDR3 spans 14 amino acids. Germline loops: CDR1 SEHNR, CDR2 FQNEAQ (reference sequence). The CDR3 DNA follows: TGTGCCAGCAGCCGAGATAGTGGGGGACGAAGGCAGTATTTT. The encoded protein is CASSRDSGGRRQYF.

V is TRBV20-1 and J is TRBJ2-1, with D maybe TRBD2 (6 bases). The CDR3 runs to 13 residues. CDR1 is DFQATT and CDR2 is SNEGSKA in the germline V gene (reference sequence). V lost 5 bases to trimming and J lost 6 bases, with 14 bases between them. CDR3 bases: TGCAGTGCTCTCCGGAGGGTGAGCAATGAGCAGTTCTTC. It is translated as CSALRRVSNEQFF.

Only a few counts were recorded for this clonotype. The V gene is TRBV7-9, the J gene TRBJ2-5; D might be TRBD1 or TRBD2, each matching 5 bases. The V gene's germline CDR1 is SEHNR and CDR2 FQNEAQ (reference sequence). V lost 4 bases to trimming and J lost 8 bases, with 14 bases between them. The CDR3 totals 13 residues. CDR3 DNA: TGTGCCAGCAGCTCCGTAGCCGGGACCACCCAGTACTTC. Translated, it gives CASSSVAGTTQYF.

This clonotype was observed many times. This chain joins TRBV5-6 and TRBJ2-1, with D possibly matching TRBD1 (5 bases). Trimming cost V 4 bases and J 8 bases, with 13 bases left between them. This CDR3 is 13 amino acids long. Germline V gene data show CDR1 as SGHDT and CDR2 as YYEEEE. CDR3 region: CASSPTGRDEQFF. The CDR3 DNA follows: TGTGCCAGCAGCCCAACAGGACGCGATGAGCAGTTCTTC.

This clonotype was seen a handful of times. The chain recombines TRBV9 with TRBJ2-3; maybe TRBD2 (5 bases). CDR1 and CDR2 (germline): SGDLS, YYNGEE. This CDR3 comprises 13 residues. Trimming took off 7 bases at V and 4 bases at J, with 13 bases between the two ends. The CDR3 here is CASGLAPPDTQYF. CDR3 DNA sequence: TGTGCCAGCGGACTGGCCCCTCCAGATACGCAGTATTTT.

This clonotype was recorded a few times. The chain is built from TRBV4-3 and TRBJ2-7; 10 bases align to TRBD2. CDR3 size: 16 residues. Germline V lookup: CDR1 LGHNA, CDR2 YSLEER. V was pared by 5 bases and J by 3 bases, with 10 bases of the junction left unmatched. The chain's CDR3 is CASSSTWASGSYEQYF. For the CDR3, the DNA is TGCGCCAGCAGCTCAACGTGGGCTAGCGGGAGCTACGAGCAGTACTTC.

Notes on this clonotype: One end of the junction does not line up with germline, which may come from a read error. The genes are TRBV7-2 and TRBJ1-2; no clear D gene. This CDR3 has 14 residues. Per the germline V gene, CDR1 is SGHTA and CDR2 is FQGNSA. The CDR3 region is CACSTPTRNYGYTF. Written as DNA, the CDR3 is TGTGCCTGCAGCACCCCGACAAGGAACTATGGCTACACCTTC.

CDR3 amino acids: CSVVVQARANGYTF. In DNA, the CDR3 is TGCAGCGTTGTCGTACAGGCGAGGGCGAATGGCTACACCTTC. The chain joins TRBV29-1 to TRBJ1-2; TRBD1 is a possible D gene (5 bases). The CDR3 spans 14 residues. The ends were cut back, 4 bases at V and 6 bases at J, with 18 bases in the middle. Germline assignment: CDR1 SQVTM and CDR2 ANQGSEA.

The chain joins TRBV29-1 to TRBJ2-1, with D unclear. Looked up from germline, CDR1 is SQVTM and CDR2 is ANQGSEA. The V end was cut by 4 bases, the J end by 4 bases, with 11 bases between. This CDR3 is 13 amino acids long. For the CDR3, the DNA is TGCAGCGTTGGGGGTAACGTTTACAATGAGCAGTTCTTC. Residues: CSVGGNVYNEQFF.

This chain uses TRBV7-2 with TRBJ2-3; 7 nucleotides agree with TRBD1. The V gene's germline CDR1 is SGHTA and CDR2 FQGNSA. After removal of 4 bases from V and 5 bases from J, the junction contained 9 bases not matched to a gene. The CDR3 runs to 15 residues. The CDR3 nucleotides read TGTGCCAGCAGCTGGATCGAGGGGGCTAAAGATACGCAGTATTTT. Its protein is CASSWIEGAKDTQYF.

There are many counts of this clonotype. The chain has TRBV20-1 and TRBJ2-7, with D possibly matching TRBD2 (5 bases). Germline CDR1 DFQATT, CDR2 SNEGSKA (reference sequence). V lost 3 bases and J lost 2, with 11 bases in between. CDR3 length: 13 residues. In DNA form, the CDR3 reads TGCAGTGCTAGGTCAGAGACTACCTACGAGCAGTACTTC. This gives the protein CSARSETTYEQYF.

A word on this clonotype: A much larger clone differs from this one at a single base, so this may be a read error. CDR3: CASSLQDINEQFF. In DNA, the CDR3 is TGTGCCAGCAGCTTACAGGATATCAATGAGCAGTTCTTC. The chain is built from TRBV7-2 and TRBJ2-1, with unresolved D. There are 13 residues in the CDR3. CDR1 is SGHTA, CDR2 FQGNSA, per germline. V was trimmed by 2 bases and J by 6 bases, leaving 8 bases between them.

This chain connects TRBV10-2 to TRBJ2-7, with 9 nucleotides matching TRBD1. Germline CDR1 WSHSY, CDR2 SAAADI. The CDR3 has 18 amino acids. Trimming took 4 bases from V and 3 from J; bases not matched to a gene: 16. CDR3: CASSVSSRTGGFYYEQYF. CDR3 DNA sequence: TGCGCCAGCAGTGTTTCCTCCAGAACAGGGGGCTTTTACTACGAGCAGTACTTC.

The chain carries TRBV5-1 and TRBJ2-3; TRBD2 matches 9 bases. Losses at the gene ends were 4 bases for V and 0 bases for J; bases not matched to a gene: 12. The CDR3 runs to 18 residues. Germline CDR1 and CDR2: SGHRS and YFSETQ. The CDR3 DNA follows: TGCGCCAGCAGCCCCCTGGCGGGAGGGCCGACTAGCACAGATACGCAGTATTTT. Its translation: CASSPLAGGPTSTDTQYF.

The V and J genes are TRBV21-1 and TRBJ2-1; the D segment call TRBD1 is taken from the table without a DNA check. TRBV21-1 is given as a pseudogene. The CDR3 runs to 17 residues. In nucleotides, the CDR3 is TGTGCCAGCAGCAATGCCGAGGGGGGGAAAGACTACAATGAGCAGTTCTTC. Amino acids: CASSNAEGGKDYNEQFF.

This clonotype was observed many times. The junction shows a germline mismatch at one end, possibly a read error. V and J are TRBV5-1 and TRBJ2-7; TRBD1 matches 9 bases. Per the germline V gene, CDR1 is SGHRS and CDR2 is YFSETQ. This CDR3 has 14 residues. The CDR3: CASSSGQGLYEQYF. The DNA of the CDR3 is TGTGCCAGCAGTTCCGGACAGGGGCTTTACGAGCAGTACTTC.

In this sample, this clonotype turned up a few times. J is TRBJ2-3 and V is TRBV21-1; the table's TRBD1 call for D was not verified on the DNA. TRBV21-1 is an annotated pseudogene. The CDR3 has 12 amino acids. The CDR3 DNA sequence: TGTGCCAGAGCAGGGACCGCAGATACGCAGTATTTT. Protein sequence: CARAGTADTQYF.

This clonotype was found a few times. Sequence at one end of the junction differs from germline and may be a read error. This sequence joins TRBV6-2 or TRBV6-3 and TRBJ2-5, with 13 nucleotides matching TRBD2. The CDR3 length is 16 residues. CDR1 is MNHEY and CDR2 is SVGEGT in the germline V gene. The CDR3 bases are TGTGTCAGCAGCCTGGGACTAGCGGGATCCCAAGAGACCCAGTACTTC. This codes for CVSSLGLAGSQETQYF.

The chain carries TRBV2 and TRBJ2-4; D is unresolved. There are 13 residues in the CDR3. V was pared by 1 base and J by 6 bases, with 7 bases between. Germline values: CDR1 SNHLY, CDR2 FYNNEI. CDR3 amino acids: CASSEDKLNIQYF. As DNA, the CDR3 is TGTGCCAGCAGTGAAGACAAATTAAACATTCAGTACTTC.

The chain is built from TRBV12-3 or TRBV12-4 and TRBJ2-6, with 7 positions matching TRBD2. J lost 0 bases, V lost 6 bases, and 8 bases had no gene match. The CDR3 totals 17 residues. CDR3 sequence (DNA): TGTGCCAGCAGCCGGGGACTAACAAACTCTGGGGCCAACGTCCTGACTTTC. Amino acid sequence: CASSRGLTNSGANVLTF.

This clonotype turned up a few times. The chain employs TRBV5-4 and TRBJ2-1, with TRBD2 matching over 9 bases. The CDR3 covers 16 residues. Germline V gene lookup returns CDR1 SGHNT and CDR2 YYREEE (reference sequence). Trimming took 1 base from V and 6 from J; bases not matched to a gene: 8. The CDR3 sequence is CASSLIFSGSVNEQFF. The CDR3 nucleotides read TGTGCCAGCAGCTTGATATTTAGCGGGAGTGTCAATGAGCAGTTCTTC.

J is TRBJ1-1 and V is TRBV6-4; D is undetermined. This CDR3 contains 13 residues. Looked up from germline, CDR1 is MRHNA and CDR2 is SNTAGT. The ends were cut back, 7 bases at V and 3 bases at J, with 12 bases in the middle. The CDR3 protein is CASKHLLYTEAFF. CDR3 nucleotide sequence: TGTGCCAGCAAACATCTTTTATACACTGAAGCTTTCTTT.

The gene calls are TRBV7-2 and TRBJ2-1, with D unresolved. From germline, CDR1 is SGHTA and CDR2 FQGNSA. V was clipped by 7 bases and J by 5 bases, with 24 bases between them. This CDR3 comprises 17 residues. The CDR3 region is CASKKTLPGQQDNEQFF. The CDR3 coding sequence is TGTGCCAGCAAAAAAACCCTGCCCGGGCAGCAGGACAATGAGCAGTTCTTC.

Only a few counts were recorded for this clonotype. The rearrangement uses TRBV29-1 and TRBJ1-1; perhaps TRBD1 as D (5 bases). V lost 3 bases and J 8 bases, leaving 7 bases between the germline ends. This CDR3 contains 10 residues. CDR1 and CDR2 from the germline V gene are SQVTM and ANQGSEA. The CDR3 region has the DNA TGCAGCGTTGAGAGGACAGAAGCTTTCTTT. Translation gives CSVERTEAFF.

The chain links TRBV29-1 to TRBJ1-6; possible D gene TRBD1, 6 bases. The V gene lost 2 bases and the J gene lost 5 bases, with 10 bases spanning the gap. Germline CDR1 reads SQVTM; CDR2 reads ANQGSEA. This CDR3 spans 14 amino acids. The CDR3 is CSVEIGDNNSPLHF. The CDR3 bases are TGCAGCGTTGAAATAGGGGACAATAATTCACCCCTCCACTTT.

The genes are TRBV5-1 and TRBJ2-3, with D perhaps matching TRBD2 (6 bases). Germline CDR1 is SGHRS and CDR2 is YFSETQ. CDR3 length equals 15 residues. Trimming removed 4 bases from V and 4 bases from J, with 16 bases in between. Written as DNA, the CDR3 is TGCGCCAGCAGCGCCCGTAGCCGGGGGTCAGATACGCAGTATTTT. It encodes CASSARSRGSDTQYF.